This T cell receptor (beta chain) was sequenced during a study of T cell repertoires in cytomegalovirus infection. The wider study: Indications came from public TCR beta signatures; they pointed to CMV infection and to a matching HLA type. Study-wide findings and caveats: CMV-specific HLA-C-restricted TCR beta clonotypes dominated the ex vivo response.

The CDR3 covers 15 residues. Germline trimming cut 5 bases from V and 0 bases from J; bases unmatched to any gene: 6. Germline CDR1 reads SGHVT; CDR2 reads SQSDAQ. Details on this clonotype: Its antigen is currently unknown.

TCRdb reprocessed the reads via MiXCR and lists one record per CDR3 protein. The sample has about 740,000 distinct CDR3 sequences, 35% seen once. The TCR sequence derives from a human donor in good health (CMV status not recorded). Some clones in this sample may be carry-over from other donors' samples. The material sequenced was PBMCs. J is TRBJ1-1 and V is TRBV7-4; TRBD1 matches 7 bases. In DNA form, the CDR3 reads TGTGCCAGCAGCCCGCGGGACAGCTTGAACACTGAAGCTTTCTTT. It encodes CASSPRDSLNTEAFF.